This TCR beta chain stems from a study of T cells after yellow fever vaccination. On this clonotype itself: At one boundary the junction diverges from the germline segment, which might be a read error.

TCRdb analysed the 5' RACE reads with MiXCR anew, one entry per CDR3 protein. The table records around 320,000 distinct CDR3 sequences, about 10% of them present only once. This CDR3 spans 16 amino acids. Germline assignment: CDR1 SGDLS and CDR2 YYNGEE. The receptor was derived from a man in his late teens or twenties who received the YFV17D yellow fever vaccine. The sample here was CD4+ T cells sorted from PBMCs, taken 45 days after the yellow fever booster vaccination. This rearrangement joins TRBV9 to TRBJ2-2, with 11 bases that match TRBD1. As DNA, the CDR3 is TGTGCCAGCAGCGAGACCGGGACAGGGGGTCACGGGGAGCTGTATTTT. Its protein is CASSETGTGGHGELYF.